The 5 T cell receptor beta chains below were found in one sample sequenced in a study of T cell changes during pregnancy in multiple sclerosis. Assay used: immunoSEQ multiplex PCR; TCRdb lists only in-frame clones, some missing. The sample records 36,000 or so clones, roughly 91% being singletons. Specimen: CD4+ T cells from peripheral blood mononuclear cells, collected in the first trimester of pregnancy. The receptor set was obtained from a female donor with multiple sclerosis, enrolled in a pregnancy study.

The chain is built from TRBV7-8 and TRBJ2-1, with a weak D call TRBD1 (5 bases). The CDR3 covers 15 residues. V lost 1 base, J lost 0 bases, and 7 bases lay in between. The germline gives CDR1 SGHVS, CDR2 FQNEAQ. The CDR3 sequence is CASSLEGLSYNEQFF. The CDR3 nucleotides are TGTGCCAGCAGCTTAGAGGGGCTCTCCTACAATGAGCAGTTCTTC.

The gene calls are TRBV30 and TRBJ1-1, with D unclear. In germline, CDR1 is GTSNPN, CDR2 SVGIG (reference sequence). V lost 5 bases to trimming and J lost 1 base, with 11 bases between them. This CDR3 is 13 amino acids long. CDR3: CAWRLRANTEAFF. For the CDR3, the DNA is TGTGCCTGGCGACTCCGTGCGAACACTGAAGCTTTCTTT.

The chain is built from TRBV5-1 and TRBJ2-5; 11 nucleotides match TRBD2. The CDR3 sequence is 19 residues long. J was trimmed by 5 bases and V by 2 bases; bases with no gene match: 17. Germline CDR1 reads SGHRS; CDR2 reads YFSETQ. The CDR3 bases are TGCGCCAGCAGCTTAGCAACTACCGGACTAGCGGGCACTCGGGAGACCCAGTACTTC. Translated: CASSLATTGLAGTRETQYF. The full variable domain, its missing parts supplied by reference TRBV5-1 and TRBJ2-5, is KAGVTQTPRYLIKTRGQQVTLSCSPISGHRSVSWYQQTPGQGLQFLFEYFSETQRNKGNFPGRFSGRQFSNSRSEMNVSTLELGDSALYLCASSLATTGLAGTRETQYFGPGTRLLVL.

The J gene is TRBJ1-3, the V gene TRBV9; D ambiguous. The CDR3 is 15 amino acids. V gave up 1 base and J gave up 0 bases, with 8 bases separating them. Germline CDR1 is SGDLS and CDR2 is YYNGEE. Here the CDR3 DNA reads TGTGCCAGCAGCGTATTGGCAGACTCTGGAAACACCATATATTTT. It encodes CASSVLADSGNTIYF.

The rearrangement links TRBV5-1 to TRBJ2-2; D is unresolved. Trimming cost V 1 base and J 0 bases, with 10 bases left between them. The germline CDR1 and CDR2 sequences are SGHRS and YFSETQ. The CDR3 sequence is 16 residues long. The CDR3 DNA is TGCGCCAGCAGCTTGATTCCCACAGCGAACACCGGGGAGCTGTTTTTT. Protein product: CASSLIPTANTGELFF.